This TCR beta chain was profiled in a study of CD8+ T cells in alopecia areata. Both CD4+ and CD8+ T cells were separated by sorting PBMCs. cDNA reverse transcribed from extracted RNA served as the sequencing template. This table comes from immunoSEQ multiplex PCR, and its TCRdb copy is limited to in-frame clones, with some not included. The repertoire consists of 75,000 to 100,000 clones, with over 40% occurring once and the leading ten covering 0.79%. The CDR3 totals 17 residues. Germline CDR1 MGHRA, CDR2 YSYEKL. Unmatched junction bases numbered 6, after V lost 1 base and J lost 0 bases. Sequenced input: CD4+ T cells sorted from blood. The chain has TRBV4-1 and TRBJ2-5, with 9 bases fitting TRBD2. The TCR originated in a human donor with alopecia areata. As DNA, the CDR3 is TGCGCCAGCAGCCAAGGTCTAGCGGGGTTGTACCAAGAGACCCAGTACTTC. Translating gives CASSQGLAGLYQETQYF.